This TCR beta chain originates from a study of control samples from healthy donors and cancer patients. CDR1 is PRHDT, CDR2 FYEKMQ, per germline (reference sequence). The CDR3 covers 13 residues. Unmatched junction bases numbered 4, after V lost 5 bases and J lost 7 bases. The table came from immunoSEQ multiplex PCR; TCRdb's copy has only in-frame clones and leaves some out. The table includes 140,000 to 150,000 clones, over 85% detected once. This clonotype was obtained from a man aged 18 to 30 in good health. This sequence joins TRBV13 and TRBJ1-4; TRBD1 aligns across 7 bases. Sequencing was done on a sample of blood. CDR3 residues: CASSQDRVEKLFF. CDR3 DNA sequence: TGTGCCAGCAGCCAAGACAGGGTTGAAAAACTGTTTTTT.